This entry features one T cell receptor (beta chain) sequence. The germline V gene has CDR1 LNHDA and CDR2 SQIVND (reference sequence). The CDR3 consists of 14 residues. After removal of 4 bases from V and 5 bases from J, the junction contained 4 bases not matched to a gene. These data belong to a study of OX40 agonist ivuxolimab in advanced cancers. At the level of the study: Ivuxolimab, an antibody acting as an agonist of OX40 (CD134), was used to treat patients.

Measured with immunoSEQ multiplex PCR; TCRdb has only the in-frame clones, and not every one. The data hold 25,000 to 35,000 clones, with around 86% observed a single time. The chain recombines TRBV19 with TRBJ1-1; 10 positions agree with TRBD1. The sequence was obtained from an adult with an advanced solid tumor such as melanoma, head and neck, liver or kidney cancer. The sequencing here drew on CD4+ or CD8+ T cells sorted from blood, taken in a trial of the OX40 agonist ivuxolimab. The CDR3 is CASSNGQGVTEAFF. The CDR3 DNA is TGTGCCAGTAGTAACGGACAGGGGGTTACTGAAGCTTTCTTT. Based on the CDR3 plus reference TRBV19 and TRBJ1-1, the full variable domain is DGGITQSPKYLFRKEGQNVTLSCEQNLNHDAMYWYRQDPGQGLRLIYYSQIVNDFQKGDIAEGYSVSREKKESFPLTVTSAQKNPTAFYLCASSNGQGVTEAFFGQGTRLTVV.